This TCR beta chain was recorded in a study of early T cells in non-severe SARS-CoV-2 infection. This clonotype was found many times. V dropped 7 bases and J dropped 3 bases, with 6 bases sitting between them. Germline V gene lookup returns CDR1 MNHEY and CDR2 SVGEGT. The CDR3 covers 11 residues. TCRdb itself ran the 5' RACE reads through MiXCR, one entry per CDR3 protein. Among fewer than 100,000 distinct CDR3 sequences, over 8.5% were seen once, and the ten largest hold approximately 4.9%. J is TRBJ2-5 and V is TRBV6-2 or TRBV6-3, with D uncertain. The sample consisted of whole blood. The origin of this receptor is an adult who was a healthcare worker with PCR-confirmed SARS-CoV-2 infection or an uninfected control (not recorded which). CDR3 nucleotides: TGTGCCAGCATCGGCGAAGAGACCCAGTACTTC. It translates to CASIGEETQYF.